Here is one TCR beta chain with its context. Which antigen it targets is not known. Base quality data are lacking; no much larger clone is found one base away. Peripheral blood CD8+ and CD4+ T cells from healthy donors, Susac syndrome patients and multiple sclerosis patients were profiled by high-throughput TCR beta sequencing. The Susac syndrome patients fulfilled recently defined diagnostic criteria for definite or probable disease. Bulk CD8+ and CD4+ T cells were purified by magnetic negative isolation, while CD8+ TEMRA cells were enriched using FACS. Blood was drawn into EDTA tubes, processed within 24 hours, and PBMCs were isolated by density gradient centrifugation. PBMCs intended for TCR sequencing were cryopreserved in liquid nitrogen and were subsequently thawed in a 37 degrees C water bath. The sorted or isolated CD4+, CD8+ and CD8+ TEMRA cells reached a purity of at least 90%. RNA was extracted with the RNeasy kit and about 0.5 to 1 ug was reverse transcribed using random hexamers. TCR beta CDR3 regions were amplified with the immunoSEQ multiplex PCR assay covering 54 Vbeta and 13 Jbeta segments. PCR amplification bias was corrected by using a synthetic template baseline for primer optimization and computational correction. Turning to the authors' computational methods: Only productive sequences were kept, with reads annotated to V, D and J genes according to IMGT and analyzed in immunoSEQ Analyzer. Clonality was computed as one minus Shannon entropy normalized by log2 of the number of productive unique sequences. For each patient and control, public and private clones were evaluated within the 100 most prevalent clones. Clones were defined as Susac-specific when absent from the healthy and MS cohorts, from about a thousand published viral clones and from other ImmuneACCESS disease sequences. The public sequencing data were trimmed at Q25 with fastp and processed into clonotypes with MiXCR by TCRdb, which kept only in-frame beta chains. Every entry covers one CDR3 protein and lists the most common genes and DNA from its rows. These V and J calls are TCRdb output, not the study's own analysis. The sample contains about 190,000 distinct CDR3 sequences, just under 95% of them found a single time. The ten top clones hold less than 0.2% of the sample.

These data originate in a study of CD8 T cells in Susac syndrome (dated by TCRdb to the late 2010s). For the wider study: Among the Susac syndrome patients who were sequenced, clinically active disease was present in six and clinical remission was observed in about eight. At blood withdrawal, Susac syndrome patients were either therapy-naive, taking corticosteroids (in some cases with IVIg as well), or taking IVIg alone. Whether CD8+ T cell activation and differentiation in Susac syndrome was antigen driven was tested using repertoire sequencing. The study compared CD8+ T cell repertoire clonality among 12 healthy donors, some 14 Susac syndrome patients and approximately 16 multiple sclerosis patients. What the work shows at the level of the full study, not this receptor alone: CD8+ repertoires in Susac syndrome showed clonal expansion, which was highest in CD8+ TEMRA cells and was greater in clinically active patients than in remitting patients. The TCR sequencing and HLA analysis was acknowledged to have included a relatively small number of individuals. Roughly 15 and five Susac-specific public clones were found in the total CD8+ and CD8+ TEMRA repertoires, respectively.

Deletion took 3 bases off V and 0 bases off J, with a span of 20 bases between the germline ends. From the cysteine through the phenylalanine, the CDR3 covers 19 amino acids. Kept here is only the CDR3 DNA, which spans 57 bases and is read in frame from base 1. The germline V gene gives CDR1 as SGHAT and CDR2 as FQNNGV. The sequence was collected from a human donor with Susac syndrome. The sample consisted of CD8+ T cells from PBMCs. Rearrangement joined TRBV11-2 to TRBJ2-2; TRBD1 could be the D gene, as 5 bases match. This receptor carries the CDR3 CASSFQIGAIQANTGELFF. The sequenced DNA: TGTGCCAGCAGCTTCCAAATTGGGGCGATCCAAGCGAACACCGGGGAGCTGTTTTTT. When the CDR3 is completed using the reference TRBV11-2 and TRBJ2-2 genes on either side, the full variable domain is EAGVAQSPRYKIIEKRQSVAFWCNPISGHATLYWYQQILGQGPKLLIQFQNNGVVDDSQLPKDRFSAERLKGVDSTLKIQPAKLEDSAVYLCASSFQIGAIQANTGELFFGEGSRLTVL.